Listed below are T cell receptor beta chains from one sample, sequenced in a study of preoperative IRX-2 immunotherapy in early breast cancer. This table comes from immunoSEQ multiplex PCR, and its TCRdb copy is limited to in-frame clones, with some not included. The data contain about 89,000 clones, around 86% of them singletons. The material sequenced was tumor tissue, taken after IRX-2 immunotherapy. The receptor set was obtained from a human donor with breast cancer. CDR3s leave out the opening cysteine and the closing phenylalanine or tryptophan.

j_call v_call cdr3_aa
TRBJ1-6 TRBV19 ASSTRRTGYNSPLH
TRBJ1-5 TRBV28 ASTRGAQPQH
TRBJ2-1 TRBV6-8 ASRMGLADEQF
TRBJ2-3 TRBV18 ASSPKQSNFGTDTQY
TRBJ2-3 TRBV19 ASSGTSGRQDTQY
TRBJ2-1 TRBV6-8 ASSYSGPGGAGEQF
TRBJ2-7 TRBV28 ASTPPNVSVNEQY
TRBJ1-5 TRBV28 ASSPDRINQPQH
TRBJ2-1 TRBV30 AWSIGTSGLGEQF
TRBJ1-5 TRBV28 ASTPLGGGNQPQH
TRBJ1-3 TRBV19 ASSSAGWARAGNTIY
TRBJ1-1 TRBV6-8 ASSESPGRRNTEAF
TRBJ1-1 TRBV10-1 ASSDRATGSEAF
TRBJ2-3 TRBV19 ASSIGVDTQY
TRBJ2-1 TRBV12-5 ASGWGTSGRNEQF
TRBJ2-3 TRBV14 ASSQDVLFWGSLSTDTQY
TRBJ1-1 TRBV12-5 ASTYVGEAF
TRBJ2-7 TRBV5-1 ASSLPGQGHEQY
TRBJ2-2 TRBV29-1 SVTVKNTGELF